Below, one T cell receptor (beta chain) is given with its context. What it binds is not known. CDR1 is MNHNS, CDR2 SASEGT, per germline. The V gene lost 6 bases and the J gene lost 2 bases, with 12 bases spanning the gap. This CDR3 is 14 amino acids long. PCR was performed using 60 Vbeta and 13 Jbeta primers. The table came from immunoSEQ multiplex PCR; TCRdb's copy has only in-frame clones and leaves some out. The repertoire has roughly 150,000 clones, over 75% of them found once; the top ten carry about 2.2%. This record comes from a study of cytomegalovirus exposure and HLA in healthy donors. General study points: TCR beta sequences numbering roughly 16,000 were associated with HLA alleles at 0.05 false discovery rate in a later analysis.

The clonotype comes from a male donor in good health and CMV-seronegative. Sequencing was done on a sample of PBMCs. The rearrangement uses TRBV6-1 and TRBJ2-3; tentatively, D is TRBD2 (6 bases). The CDR3 region is CASRRGLDTDTQYF. The CDR3 region has the DNA TGTGCCAGCAGGCGGGGACTGGACACAGATACGCAGTATTTT.